This T cell receptor (beta chain) originates from a study of T cell responses to AZD1222 COVID-19 vaccine. General study findings and limits: Reports say nearly half of spike-specific TCRs go after unmutated variant regions.

Germline lookup yields CDR1 KGHDR and CDR2 SFDVKD. After removal of 4 bases from V and 0 bases from J, the junction contained 5 bases not matched to a gene. This CDR3 spans 16 amino acids. Assay: immunoSEQ multiplex PCR; the TCRdb copy retains only in-frame clones and omits some. The top ten clones hold around 7.5% of a sample with some 120,000 clones, over 75% of them seen once. The table lists this clone with a count of one. Its antigen is as yet unknown. The chain couples TRBV24-1 to TRBJ2-3; TRBD1 matches at 8 bases. Here the sequenced sample was peripheral blood, taken on day 0 of AZD1222 vaccination. The source is an adult in good health. This chain's CDR3 is CATSDPGQVSTDTQYF. The CDR3 DNA follows: TGTGCCACCAGTGACCCGGGACAGGTTAGCACAGATACGCAGTATTTT.